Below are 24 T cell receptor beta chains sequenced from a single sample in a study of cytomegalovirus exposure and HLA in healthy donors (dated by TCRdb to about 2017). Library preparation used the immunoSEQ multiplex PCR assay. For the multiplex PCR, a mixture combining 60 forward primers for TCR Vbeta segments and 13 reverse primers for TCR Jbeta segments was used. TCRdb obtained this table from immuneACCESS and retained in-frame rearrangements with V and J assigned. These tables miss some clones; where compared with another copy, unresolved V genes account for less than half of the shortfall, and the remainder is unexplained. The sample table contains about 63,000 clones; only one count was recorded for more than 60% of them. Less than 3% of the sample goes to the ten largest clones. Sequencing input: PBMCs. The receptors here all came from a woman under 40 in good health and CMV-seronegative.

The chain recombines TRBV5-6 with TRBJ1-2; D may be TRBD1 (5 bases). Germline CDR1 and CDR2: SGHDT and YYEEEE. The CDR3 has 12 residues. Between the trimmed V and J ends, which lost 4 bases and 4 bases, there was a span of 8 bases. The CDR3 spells CASSQGFYGYTF. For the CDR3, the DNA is TGTGCCAGCAGCCAGGGTTTCTATGGCTACACCTTC.

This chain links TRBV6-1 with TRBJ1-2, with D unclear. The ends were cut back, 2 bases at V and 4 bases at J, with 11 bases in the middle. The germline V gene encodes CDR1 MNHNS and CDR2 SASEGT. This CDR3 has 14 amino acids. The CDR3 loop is CASSESTLPYGYTF. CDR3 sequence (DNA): TGTGCCAGCAGTGAATCCACTCTCCCCTATGGCTACACCTTC.

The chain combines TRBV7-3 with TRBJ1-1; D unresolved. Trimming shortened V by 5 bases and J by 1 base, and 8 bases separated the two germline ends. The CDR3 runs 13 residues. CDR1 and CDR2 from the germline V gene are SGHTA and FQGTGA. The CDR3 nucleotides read TGTGCCAGCAGCATACAGAAGAACACTGAAGCTTTCTTT. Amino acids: CASSIQKNTEAFF.

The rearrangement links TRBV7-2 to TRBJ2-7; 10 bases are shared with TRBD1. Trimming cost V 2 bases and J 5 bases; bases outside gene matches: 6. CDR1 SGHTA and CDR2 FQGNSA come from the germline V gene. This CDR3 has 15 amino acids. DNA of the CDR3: TGTGCCAGCAGCTTACCTCGGACAGGGGGGAACGAGCAGTACTTC. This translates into CASSLPRTGGNEQYF.

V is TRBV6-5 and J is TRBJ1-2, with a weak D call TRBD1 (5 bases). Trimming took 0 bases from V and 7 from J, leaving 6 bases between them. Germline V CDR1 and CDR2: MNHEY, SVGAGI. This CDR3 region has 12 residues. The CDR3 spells CASSYSGLGYTF. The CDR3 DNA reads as TGTGCCAGCAGTTACTCGGGGCTTGGCTACACCTTC.

The CDR3 coding sequence is TGTGCCAGCAGTCTGACAGGCAGCTCTGGAAACACCATATATTTT. Translation: CASSLTGSSGNTIYF. V gene TRBV7-9 combines with J gene TRBJ1-3; D may be TRBD1 (6 bases). Trimming took off 6 bases at V and 0 bases at J, with 12 bases between the two ends. The CDR3 runs 15 residues. Germline-derived CDR1 and CDR2 are SEHNR and FQNEAQ (reference sequence).

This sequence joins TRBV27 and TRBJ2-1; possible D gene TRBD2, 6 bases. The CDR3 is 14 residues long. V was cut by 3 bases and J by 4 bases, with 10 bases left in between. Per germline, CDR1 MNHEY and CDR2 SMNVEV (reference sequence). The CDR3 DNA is TGTGCCAGCAGTTTGCGGGGTCAGTACAATGAGCAGTTCTTC. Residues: CASSLRGQYNEQFF.

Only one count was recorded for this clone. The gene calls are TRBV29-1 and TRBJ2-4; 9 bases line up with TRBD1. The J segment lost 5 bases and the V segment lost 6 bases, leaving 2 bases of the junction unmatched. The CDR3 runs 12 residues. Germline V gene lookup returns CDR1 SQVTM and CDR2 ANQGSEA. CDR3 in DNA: TGCAGCGTGAGGGACAGGGAAAACATTCAGTACTTC. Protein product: CSVRDRENIQYF.

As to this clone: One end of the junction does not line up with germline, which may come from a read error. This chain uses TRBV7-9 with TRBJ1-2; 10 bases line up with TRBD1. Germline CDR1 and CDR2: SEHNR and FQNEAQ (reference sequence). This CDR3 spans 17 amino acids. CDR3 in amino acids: CSSSSQSGTGANYGYTF. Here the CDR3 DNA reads TGTTCCAGCAGCTCGCAGTCCGGGACAGGGGCTAACTATGGCTACACCTTC.

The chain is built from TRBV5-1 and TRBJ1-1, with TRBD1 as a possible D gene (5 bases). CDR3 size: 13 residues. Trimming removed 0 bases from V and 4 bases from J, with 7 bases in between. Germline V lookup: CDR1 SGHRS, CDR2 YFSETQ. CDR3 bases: TGCGCCAGCAGCTTGGAGGGGATCACTGAAGCTTTCTTT. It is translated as CASSLEGITEAFF.

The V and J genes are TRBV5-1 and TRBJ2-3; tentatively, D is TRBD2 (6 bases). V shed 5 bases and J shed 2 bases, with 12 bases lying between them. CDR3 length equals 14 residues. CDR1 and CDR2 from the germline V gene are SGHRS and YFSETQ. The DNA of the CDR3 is TGCGCCAGCAGGGAGTGGGACTCCACAGATACGCAGTATTTT. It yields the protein CASREWDSTDTQYF.

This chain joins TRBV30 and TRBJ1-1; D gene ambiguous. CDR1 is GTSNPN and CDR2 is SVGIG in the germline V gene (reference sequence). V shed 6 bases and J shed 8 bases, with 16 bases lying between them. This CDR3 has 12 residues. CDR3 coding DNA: TGTGCCTGTTCCCCCGGCCAGGTAGAAGCTTTCTTT. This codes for CACSPGQVEAFF.

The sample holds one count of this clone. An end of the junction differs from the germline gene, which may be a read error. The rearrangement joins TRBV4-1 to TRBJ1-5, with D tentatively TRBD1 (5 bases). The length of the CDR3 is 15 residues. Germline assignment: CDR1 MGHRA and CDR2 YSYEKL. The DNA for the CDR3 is TGCGCCGGCAGCCAAGATAAGGCAGGGAATCAGCCCCAGCATTTT. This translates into CAGSQDKAGNQPQHF.

The CDR3: CAIGGGTSTDTQYF. The DNA for the CDR3 is TGTGCCATCGGCGGGGGAACTAGCACAGATACGCAGTATTTT. V and J are TRBV10-3 and TRBJ2-3; 7 bases are shared with TRBD2. Trimming removed 8 bases from V and 0 bases from J; junction bases left unmatched: 5. From germline, CDR1 is ENHRY and CDR2 SYGVKD. This CDR3 has 14 amino acids.

CDR3 in amino acids: CASSLGQGDTIYF. In DNA form, the CDR3 reads TGCGCCAGCAGCCTAGGACAGGGGGACACCATATATTTT. This chain connects TRBV5-1 to TRBJ1-3; 10 bases match TRBD1. The CDR3 has 13 amino acids. Germline V gene lookup returns CDR1 SGHRS and CDR2 YFSETQ. V shed 4 bases and J 8 bases; nucleotides not matched to a gene: 3. The full variable domain, with the rest looked up from reference TRBV5-1 and TRBJ1-3, is KAGVTQTPRYLIKTRGQQVTLSCSPISGHRSVSWYQQTPGQGLQFLFEYFSETQRNKGNFPGRFSGRQFSNSRSEMNVSTLELGDSALYLCASSLGQGDTIYFGEGSWLTVV.

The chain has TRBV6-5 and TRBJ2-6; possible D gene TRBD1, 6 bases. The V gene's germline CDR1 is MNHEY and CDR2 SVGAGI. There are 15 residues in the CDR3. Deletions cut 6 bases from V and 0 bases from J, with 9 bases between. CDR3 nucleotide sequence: TGTGCCAGCAGAGGACAGTTCTCTGGGGCCAACGTCCTGACTTTC. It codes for CASRGQFSGANVLTF.

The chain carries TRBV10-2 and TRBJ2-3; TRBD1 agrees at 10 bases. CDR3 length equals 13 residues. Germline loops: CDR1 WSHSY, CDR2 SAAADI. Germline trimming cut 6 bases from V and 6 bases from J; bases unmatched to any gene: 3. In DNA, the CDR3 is TGCGCCAGCAGGACAGGGGGCGATGATACGCAGTATTTT. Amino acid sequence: CASRTGGDDTQYF.

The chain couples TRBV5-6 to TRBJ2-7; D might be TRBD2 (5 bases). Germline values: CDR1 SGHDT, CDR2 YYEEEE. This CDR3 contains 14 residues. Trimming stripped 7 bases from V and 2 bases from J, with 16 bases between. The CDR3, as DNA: TGTGCCAGCGGTGACTACGGGGTTACCTACGAGCAGTACTTC. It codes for CASGDYGVTYEQYF.

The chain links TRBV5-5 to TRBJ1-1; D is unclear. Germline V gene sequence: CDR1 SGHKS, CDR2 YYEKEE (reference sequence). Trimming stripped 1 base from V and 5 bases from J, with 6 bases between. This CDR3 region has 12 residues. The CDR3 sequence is CASSLTGTEAFF. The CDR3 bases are TGTGCCAGCAGCTTGACCGGGACTGAAGCTTTCTTT.

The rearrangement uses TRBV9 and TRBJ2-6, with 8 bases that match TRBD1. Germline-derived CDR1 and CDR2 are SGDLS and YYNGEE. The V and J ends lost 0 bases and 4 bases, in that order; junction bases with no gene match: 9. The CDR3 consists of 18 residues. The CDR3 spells CASSVALGQGYGANVLTF. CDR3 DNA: TGTGCCAGCAGCGTAGCCCTCGGACAGGGTTACGGGGCCAACGTCCTGACTTTC. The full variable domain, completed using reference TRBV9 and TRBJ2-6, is DSGVTQTPKHLITATGQRVTLRCSPRSGDLSVYWYQQSLDQGLQFLIQYYNGEERAKGNILERFSAQQFPDLHSELNLSSLELGDSALYFCASSVALGQGYGANVLTFGAGSRLTVL.

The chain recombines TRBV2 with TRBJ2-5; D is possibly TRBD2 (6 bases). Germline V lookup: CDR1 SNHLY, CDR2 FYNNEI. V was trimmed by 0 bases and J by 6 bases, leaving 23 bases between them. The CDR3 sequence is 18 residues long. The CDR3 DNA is TGTGCCAGCAGTGAAGCCCCGCCGGGGCGGGGTAGTGGACAGACCCAGTACTTC. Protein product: CASSEAPPGRGSGQTQYF.

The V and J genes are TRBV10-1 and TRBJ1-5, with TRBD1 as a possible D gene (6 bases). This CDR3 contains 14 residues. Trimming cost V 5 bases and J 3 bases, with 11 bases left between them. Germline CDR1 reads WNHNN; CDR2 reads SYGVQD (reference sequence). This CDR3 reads CASSSGTPNQPQHF. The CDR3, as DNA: TGCGCCAGCAGTTCCGGGACACCCAATCAGCCCCAGCATTTT.

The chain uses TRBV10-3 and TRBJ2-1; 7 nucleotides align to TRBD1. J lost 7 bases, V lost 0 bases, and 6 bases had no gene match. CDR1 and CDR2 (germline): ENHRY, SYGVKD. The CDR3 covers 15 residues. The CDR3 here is CAISESQGGGNEQFF. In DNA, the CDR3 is TGTGCCATCAGTGAGTCTCAAGGGGGCGGGAATGAGCAGTTCTTC.

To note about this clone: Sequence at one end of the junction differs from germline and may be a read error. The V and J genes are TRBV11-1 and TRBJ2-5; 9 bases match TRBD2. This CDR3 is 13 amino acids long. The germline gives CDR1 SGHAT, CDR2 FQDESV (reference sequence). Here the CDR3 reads CASRLAGVETQYF. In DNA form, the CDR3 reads TGTGCCAGCAGGTTAGCGGGAGTAGAGACCCAGTACTTC.